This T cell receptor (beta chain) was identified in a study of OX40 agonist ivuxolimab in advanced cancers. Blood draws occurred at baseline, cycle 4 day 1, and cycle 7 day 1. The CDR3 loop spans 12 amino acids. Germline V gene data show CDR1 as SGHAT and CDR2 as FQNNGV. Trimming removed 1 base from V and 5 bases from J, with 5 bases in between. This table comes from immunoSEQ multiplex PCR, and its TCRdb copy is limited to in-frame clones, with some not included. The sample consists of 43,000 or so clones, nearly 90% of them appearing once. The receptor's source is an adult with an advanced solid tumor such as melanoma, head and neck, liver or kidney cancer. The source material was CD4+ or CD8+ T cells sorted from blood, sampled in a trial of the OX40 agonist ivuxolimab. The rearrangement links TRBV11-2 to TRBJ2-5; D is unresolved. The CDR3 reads CASSLGFETQYF. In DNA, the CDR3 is TGTGCCAGCAGCTTAGGGTTCGAGACCCAGTACTTC. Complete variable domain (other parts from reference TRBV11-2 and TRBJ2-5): EAGVAQSPRYKIIEKRQSVAFWCNPISGHATLYWYQQILGQGPKLLIQFQNNGVVDDSQLPKDRFSAERLKGVDSTLKIQPAKLEDSAVYLCASSLGFETQYFGPGTRLLVL.